This TCR beta chain was obtained from a study of a mutant IDH1 vaccine in newly diagnosed glioma. Whole-study context: Prior therapy was radiotherapy, temozolomide, or both; most received both.

Documented time point: week 35, safety follow-up. Alongside topical imiquimod, each dose of vaccine comprised 300 ug of mutant IDH1 20-mer peptide. A word on this clone: Its antigen remains unidentified.

Germline lookup yields CDR1 SEHNR and CDR2 FQNEAQ (reference sequence). This CDR3 comprises 13 residues. Trimming left V 2 bases short and J 7 bases short, with 12 bases between. The repertoire was sequenced with immunoSEQ multiplex PCR; TCRdb's copy has only in-frame clones and lacks some. The data contain under 50,000 clones, around nine tenths of them singletons. The origin of this receptor is a woman in her thirties or forties with glioma. This sample comprised PBMCs, obtained from a glioma patient whose treatment included an IDH1 peptide vaccine. The chain combines TRBV7-9 with TRBJ2-7, with D possibly matching TRBD1 (5 bases). The CDR3 DNA is TGTGCCAGCAGCTTAACAGGAGATGAAGAGCAGTACTTC. Translating gives CASSLTGDEEQYF.